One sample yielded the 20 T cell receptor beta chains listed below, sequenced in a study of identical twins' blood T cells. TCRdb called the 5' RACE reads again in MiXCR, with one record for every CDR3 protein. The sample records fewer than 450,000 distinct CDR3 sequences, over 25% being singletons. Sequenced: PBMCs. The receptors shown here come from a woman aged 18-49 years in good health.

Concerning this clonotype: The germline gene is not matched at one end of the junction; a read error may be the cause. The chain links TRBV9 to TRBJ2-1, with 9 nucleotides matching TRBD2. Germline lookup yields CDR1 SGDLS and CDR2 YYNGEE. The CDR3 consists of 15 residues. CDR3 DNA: TGTGCCAGCAGCGGACTAGCGGTCCCCTACAATGAGCAGTCCTTC. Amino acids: CASSGLAVPYNEQSF.

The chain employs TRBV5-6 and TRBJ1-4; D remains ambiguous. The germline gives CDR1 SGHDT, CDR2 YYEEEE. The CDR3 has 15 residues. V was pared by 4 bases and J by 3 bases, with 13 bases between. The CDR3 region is CASSPSWRPNEKLFF. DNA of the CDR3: TGTGCCAGCAGCCCTAGTTGGCGGCCTAATGAAAAACTGTTTTTT.

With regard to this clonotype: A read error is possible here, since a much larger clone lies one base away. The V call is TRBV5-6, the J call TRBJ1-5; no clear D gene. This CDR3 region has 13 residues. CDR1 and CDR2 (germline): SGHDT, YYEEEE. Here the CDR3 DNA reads TGTTCCAGCAGCTTGTCAGTAGATCAGCCCCAGCATTTT. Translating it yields CSSSLSVDQPQHF.

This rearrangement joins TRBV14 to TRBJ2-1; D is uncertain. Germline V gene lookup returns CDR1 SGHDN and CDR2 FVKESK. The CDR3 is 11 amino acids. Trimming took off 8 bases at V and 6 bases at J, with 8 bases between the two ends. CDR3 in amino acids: CASRSRNEQFF. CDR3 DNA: TGTGCCAGCCGATCCCGCAATGAGCAGTTCTTC.

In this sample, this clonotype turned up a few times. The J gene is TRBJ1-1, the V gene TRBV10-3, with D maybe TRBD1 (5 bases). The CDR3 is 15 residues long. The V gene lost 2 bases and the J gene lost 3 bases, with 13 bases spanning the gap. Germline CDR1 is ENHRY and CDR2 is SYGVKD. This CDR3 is CAISERGGDHTEAFF. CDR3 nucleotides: TGTGCCATCAGTGAGCGGGGGGGAGATCACACTGAAGCTTTCTTT.

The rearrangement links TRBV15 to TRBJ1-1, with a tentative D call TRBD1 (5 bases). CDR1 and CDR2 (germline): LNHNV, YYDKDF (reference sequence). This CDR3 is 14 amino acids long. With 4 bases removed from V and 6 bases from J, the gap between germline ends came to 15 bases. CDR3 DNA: TGTGCCACCAGCATGGTTCCGGGACTACCTGAAGCTTTCTTT. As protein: CATSMVPGLPEAFF.

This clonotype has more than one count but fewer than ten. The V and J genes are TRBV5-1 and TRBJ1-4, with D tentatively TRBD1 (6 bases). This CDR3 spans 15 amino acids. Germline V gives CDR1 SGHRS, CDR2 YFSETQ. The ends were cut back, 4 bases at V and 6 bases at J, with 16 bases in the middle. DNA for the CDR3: TGCGCCAGCAGCCCGGGGTCGGGGGGGCATGAAAAACTGTTTTTT. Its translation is CASSPGSGGHEKLFF. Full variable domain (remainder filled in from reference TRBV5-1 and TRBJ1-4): KAGVTQTPRYLIKTRGQQVTLSCSPISGHRSVSWYQQTPGQGLQFLFEYFSETQRNKGNFPGRFSGRQFSNSRSEMNVSTLELGDSALYLCASSPGSGGHEKLFFGSGTQLSVL.

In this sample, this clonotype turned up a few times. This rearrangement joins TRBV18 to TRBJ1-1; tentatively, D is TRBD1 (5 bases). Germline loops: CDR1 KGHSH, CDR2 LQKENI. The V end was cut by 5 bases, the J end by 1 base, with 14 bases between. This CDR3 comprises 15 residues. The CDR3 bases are TGTGCCAGCTCAGACGGAGGGGTTACGAACACTGAAGCTTTCTTT. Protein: CASSDGGVTNTEAFF.

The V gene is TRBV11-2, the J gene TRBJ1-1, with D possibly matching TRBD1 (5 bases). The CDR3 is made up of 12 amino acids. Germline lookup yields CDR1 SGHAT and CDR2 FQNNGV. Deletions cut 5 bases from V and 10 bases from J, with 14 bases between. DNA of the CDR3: TGTGCCAGCAGCGGGGGGGGTTCAGGAGCTTTCTTT. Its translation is CASSGGGSGAFF.

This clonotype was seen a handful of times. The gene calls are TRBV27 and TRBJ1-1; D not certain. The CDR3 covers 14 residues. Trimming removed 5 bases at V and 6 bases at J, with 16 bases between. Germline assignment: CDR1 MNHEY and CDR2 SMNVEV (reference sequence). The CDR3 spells CASSDKGWFAEAFF. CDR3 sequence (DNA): TGTGCCAGCAGTGACAAGGGTTGGTTCGCTGAAGCTTTCTTT.

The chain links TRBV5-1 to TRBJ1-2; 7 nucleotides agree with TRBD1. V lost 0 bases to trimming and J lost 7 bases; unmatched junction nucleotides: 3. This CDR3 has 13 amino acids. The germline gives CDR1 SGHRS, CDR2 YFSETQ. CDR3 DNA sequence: TGCGCCAGCAGCTTGGACAGGGGCGGTGGCTACACCTTC. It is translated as CASSLDRGGGYTF.

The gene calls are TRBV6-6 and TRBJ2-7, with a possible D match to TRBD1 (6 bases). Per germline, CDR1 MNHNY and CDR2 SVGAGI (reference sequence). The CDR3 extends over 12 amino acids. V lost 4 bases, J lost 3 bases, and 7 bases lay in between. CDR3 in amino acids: CASSSGVYEQYF. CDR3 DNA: TGTGCCAGCAGTTCAGGGGTCTACGAGCAGTACTTC.

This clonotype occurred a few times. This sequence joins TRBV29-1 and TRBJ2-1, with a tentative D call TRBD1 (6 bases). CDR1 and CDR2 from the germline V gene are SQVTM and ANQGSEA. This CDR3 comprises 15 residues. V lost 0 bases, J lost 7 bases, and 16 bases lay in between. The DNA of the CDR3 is TGCAGCGTTGAAGATCTATGGGGGCACCCTAATGAGCAGTTCTTC. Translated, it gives CSVEDLWGHPNEQFF.

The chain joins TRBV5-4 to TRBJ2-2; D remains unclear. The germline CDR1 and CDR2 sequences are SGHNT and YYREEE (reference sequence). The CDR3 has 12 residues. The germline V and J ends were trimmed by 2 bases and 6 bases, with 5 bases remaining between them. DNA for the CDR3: TGTGCCAGCAGCTTATACTCCGGGGAGCTGTTTTTT. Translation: CASSLYSGELFF.

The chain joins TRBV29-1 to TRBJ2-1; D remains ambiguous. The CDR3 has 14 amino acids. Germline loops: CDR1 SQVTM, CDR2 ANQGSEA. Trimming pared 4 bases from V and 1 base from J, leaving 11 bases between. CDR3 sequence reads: CSVVATVSYNEQFF. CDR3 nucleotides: TGCAGCGTTGTGGCAACCGTGTCCTACAATGAGCAGTTCTTC.

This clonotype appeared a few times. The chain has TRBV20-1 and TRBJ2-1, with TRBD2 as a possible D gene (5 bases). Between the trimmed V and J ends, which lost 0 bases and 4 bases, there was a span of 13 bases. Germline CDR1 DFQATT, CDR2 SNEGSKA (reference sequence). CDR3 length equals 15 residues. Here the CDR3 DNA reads TGCAGTGCTAGAGATCCCGACTACCCGTACAATGAGCAGTTCTTC. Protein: CSARDPDYPYNEQFF.

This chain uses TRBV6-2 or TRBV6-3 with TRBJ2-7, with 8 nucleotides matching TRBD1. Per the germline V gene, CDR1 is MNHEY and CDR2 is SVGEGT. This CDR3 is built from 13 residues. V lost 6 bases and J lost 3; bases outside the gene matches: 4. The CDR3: CASSGTGNYEQYF. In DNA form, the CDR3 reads TGTGCCAGCAGCGGGACAGGTAACTACGAGCAGTACTTC.

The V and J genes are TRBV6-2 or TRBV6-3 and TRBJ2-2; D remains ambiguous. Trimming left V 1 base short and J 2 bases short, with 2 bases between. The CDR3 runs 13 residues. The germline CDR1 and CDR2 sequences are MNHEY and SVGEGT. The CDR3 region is CASSYYNTGELFF. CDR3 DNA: TGTGCCAGCAGTTACTATAACACCGGGGAGCTGTTTTTT.

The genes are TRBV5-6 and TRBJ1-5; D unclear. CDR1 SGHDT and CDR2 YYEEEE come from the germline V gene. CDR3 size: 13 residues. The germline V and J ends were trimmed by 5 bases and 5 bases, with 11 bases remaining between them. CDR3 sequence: CASSRREHQPQHF. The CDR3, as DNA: TGTGCCAGCAGTCGAAGGGAGCATCAGCCCCAGCATTTT. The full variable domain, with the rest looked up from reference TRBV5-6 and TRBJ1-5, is DAGVTQSPTHLIKTRGQQVTLRCSPKSGHDTVSWYQQALGQGPQFIFQYYEEEERQRGNFPDRFSGHQFPNYSSELNVNALLLGDSALYLCASSRREHQPQHFGDGTRLSIL.

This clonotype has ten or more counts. Here the CDR3 DNA reads TGCAGTGCTAGAGATCTCGACCGCAGCTCCTATAATTCACCCCTCCACTTT. Translated: CSARDLDRSSYNSPLHF. This chain joins TRBV20-1 and TRBJ1-6; D gene ambiguous. The V and J ends lost 0 bases and 0 bases respectively, with 12 bases between them. CDR1 and CDR2 (germline): DFQATT, SNEGSKA (reference sequence). This CDR3 is built from 17 residues.